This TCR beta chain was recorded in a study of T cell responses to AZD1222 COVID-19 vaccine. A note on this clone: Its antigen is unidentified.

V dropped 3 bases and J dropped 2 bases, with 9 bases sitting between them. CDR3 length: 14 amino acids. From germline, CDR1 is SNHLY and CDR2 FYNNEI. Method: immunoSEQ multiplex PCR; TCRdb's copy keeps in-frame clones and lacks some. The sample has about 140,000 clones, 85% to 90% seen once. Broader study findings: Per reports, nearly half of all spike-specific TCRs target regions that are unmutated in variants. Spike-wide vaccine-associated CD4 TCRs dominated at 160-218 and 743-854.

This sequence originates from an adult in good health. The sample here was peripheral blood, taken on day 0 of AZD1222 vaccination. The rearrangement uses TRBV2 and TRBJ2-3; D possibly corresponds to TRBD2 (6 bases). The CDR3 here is CASSEGTYTDTQYF. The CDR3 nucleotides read TGTGCCAGCAGTGAGGGGACTTACACAGATACGCAGTATTTT.